This T cell receptor (beta chain) was profiled in a study of T-cell memory formation after mild COVID-19. Study overall: TCR clustering was largely donor specific. Notes on the study in general: Among clones peaking at day 37 in the second wave, SARS-CoV-2 specificity remained unconfirmed.

Concerning this clonotype itself: Its antigen is not identified.

TCR alpha and TCR beta cDNA libraries carrying sample barcodes and UMIs came from 5'RACE with constant-segment primers. From the 5' RACE reads, TCRdb called clonotypes with MiXCR, one entry per CDR3 protein. Among 470,000 or so distinct CDR3 sequences listed, 15% to 25% were seen once. CDR3 length equals 14 residues. V lost 6 bases and J lost 1, with 13 bases in between. Sequenced material: PBMCs or a T cell subset sorted from them (not recorded which). The chain couples TRBV12-3 or TRBV12-4 to TRBJ2-7, with a weak D call TRBD1 (5 bases). The TCR comes from an adult woman who had mild COVID-19 (a few samples of this study predate the infection). Cell type and time point are not known. CDR3 amino acids: CASRETQGSYEQYF. The CDR3 coding sequence is TGTGCCAGCAGGGAAACTCAGGGATCCTACGAGCAGTACTTC.